This T cell receptor (beta chain) originates from a study of OX40 agonist ivuxolimab in advanced cancers. At the level of the study: Allowance was made for prior anti-PD-1, anti-PD-L1 or anti-CTLA-4 therapy, and roughly 40% had some. Study results and caveats: Relative to CD4+ cells, CD8+ T cells on average had more expanded clones.

About this clone: The antigen is undetermined.

Produced via immunoSEQ multiplex PCR; TCRdb's table is partial and in-frame only. Of about 38,000 clones listed, roughly nine tenths were seen once; the top ten hold roughly 40%. V shed 4 bases and J shed 8 bases, with 8 bases lying between them. CDR1 is MGHRA and CDR2 is YSYEKL in the germline V gene. This CDR3 spans 12 amino acids. This TCR was sampled from an adult with an advanced solid tumor such as melanoma, head and neck, liver or kidney cancer. The chain uses TRBV4-1 and TRBJ1-4; D is ambiguous. Here the sequenced sample was CD4+ or CD8+ T cells sorted from blood, taken in a trial of the OX40 agonist ivuxolimab. The CDR3 bases are TGCGCCAGCAGCCTTAACGGGGAAAAACTGTTTTTT. It codes for CASSLNGEKLFF.